These T cell receptor beta chains were read from a single sample in a study of T cells in Graves' hyperthyroidism and ophthalmopathy. Each CDR3 protein is one row after TCRdb ran MiXCR on the multiplex PCR reads. Of hundreds of thousands of distinct CDR3 sequences in the sample, over 35% are singletons; the top ten hold 7.5% to 9.5%. Input material: blood. The receptors originated from a man between 18 and 29 years old with Graves' hyperthyroidism. CDR3s include the opening cysteine and the closing phenylalanine or tryptophan. A D gene is named only where the DNA matches it firmly. Clone size, where shown, is once, few, many, or a class for clones that have expanded.

cdr3_aa	cdr3_nt	v_call	j_call	clone_size	d_call
CSVRTDEAFF	TGCAGCGTTAGAACAGATGAAGCTTTCTTT	TRBV29-1	TRBJ1-1	many	-
CASSQTEDRSETQYF	TGTGCCAGCAGCCAGACAGAGGACAGGTCCGAGACCCAGTACTTC	TRBV7-9	TRBJ2-5	-	TRBD1
CSVSQGRRNTIYF	TGCAGCGTCTCACAGGGGCGGAGAAACACCATATATTTT	TRBV29-1	TRBJ1-3	-	TRBD1
CASSFGAAYEQYF	TGTGCCAGCAGTTTCGGCGCAGCCTACGAGCAGTACTTC	TRBV12-3/TRBV12-4	TRBJ2-7	-	-
CASSWGLGEYEQYF	TGTGCCAGCAGCTGGGGACTAGGAGAGTACGAGCAGTACTTC	TRBV7-9	TRBJ2-7	few	TRBD2
CASSLDGVTKAFF	TGCGCCAGCAGCTTAGACGGGGTCACTAAAGCTTTCTTT	TRBV5-1	TRBJ1-1	-	-
CASSQPGQGPSVLTF	TGTGCCAGCAGCCAACCGGGACAGGGGCCATCCGTCCTGACTTTC	TRBV7-3	TRBJ2-6	many	TRBD1
CASSFRGLQETQYF	TGTGCCAGCAGCTTCCGGGGCCTACAAGAGACCCAGTACTTC	TRBV11-2	TRBJ2-5	-	-
CSASSPQETQYF	TGCAGTGCTAGTAGTCCGCAAGAGACCCAGTACTTC	TRBV20-1	TRBJ2-5	many	-
CASSMVLAGGGTQYF	TGTGCCAGTAGTATGGTCCTAGCGGGAGGAGGGACCCAGTACTTC	TRBV7-8	TRBJ2-5	-	TRBD2
CATSVLDRFNQPQHF	TGTGCCACCAGCGTCCTTGACAGGTTCAATCAGCCCCAGCATTTT	TRBV15	TRBJ1-5	-	-
CSAQTSGNSYEQYF	TGCAGCGCTCAGACTAGCGGAAACTCCTACGAGCAGTACTTC	TRBV29-1	TRBJ2-7	many	TRBD2
CASKSAYEQYF	TGTGCCAGCAAGTCTGCGTACGAGCAGTACTTC	TRBV12-3/TRBV12-4	TRBJ2-7	many	-
CASSQDPLAPPYNSPLHF	TGCGCCAGCAGCCAAGATCCCCTGGCACCTCCGTATAATTCACCCCTCCACTTT	TRBV4-1	TRBJ1-6	few	-
CASGGSENYEQYF	TGTGCCAGCGGAGGTTCAGAGAACTACGAGCAGTACTTC	TRBV7-9	TRBJ2-7	many	-
CASSPSGGGVEGYTF	TGTGCCAGCAGTCCTTCAGGGGGGGGAGTCGAAGGCTACACCTTC	TRBV10-3	TRBJ1-2	-	TRBD1
CSVPTTSYNEQFF	TGCAGCGTGCCAACCACTAGCTACAATGAGCAGTTCTTC	TRBV29-1	TRBJ2-1	few	-
CASSQWGNQPQHF	TGTGCCAGCAGCCAATGGGGGAATCAGCCCCAGCATTTT	TRBV14	TRBJ1-5	many	-
CASSPLVGPYEQYF	TGTGCCAGCAGCCCCTTGGTCGGACCCTACGAGCAGTACTTC	TRBV14	TRBJ2-7	-	-
CSVGGQGTNYGYTF	TGCAGCGTTGGGGGACAGGGGACCAACTATGGCTACACCTTC	TRBV29-1	TRBJ1-2	many	TRBD1
CAISESLVTYTGELFF	TGTGCCATCAGTGAGTCGCTAGTTACCTACACCGGGGAGCTGTTTTTT	TRBV10-3	TRBJ2-2	many	-
CASRSAVVVDTGELFF	TGTGCCAGCAGGAGCGCAGTCGTGGTAGACACCGGGGAGCTGTTTTTT	TRBV7-9	TRBJ2-2	few	-
CASSQDGAGGQPQHF	TGTGCCAGCAGCCAAGATGGGGCAGGGGGTCAGCCCCAGCATTTT	TRBV4-2	TRBJ1-5	few	TRBD1
CASSQERETYEQYF	TGCGCCAGCAGCCAAGAACGGGAGACCTACGAGCAGTACTTC	TRBV4-1	TRBJ2-7	-	-
CASSAVSTGSGKLFF	TGTGCCAGCAGTGCCGTATCAACAGGGAGCGGAAAACTGTTTTTT	TRBV2	TRBJ1-4	many	-
CASSSLGALNEKLFF	TGTGCCAGCAGCAGCTTGGGGGCCCTTAATGAAAAACTGTTTTTT	TRBV7-8	TRBJ1-4	many	-
CASSRGKKLFF	TGCGCCAGCAGCCGGGGGAAAAAACTGTTTTTT	TRBV4-1	TRBJ1-4	-	-
CASSAPRTVNTGELFF	TGTGCCAGCAGTGCCCCACGGACAGTCAACACCGGGGAGCTGTTTTTT	TRBV2	TRBJ2-2	-	-
CASSWGTASNQPQHF	TGTGCCAGCAGCTGGGGGACGGCTAGCAATCAGCCCCAGCATTTT	TRBV11-2	TRBJ1-5	many	-
CSAPVFGTGHSSGYNSPLHF	TGCAGTGCTCCGGTGTTCGGGACAGGCCATTCCTCGGGGTATAATTCACCCCTCCACTTT	TRBV20-1	TRBJ1-6	-	TRBD1
CASIRDRGVGNTEAFF	TGTGCCAGCATCCGCGACAGGGGCGTAGGGAACACTGAAGCTTTCTTT	TRBV7-2	TRBJ1-1	many	TRBD1
CASSLTGATTNEKLFF	TGTGCCAGTAGCTTGACAGGAGCTACAACTAATGAAAAACTGTTTTTT	TRBV19	TRBJ1-4	-	-
CSARDPKGPEAFF	TGCAGTGCTAGAGACCCCAAAGGGCCCGAAGCTTTCTTT	TRBV20-1	TRBJ1-1	-	-
CASILEEGRGDTEAFF	TGTGCCAGCATCTTAGAAGAGGGGCGCGGGGACACTGAAGCTTTCTTT	TRBV6-6	TRBJ1-1	-	-
CSVRGDRNEELFF	TGCAGCGTCCGGGGGGACAGAAACGAAGAACTGTTTTTT	TRBV29-1	TRBJ1-4	-	TRBD1
CASSQERTSAYEQYF	TGCGCCAGCAGCCAAGAAAGGACTAGCGCTTACGAGCAGTACTTC	TRBV7-9	TRBJ2-7	-	TRBD2
CASSLEQGGYGYTF	TGTGCCAGCAGCTTAGAGCAGGGCGGCTATGGCTACACCTTC	TRBV11-2	TRBJ1-2	few	-
CATYHAETQYF	TGTGCCACCTACCACGCGGAGACCCAGTACTTC	TRBV6-1	TRBJ2-5	few	-
CASSWERNTEAFF	TGTGCCAGCAGCTGGGAGCGGAACACTGAAGCTTTCTTT	TRBV7-6	TRBJ1-1	many	-
CASTRQGSSYNSPLHF	TGTGCCAGCACTCGACAGGGAAGCTCCTATAATTCACCCCTCCACTTT	TRBV6-5	TRBJ1-6	-	TRBD1
CSVEEVGDTQYGYTF	TGCAGCGTTGAAGAAGTTGGAGATACGCAGTATGGCTACACCTTC	TRBV29-1	TRBJ1-2	-	-
CASSVDRGDCGHTF	TGTGCCAGCAGCGTGGACAGGGGAGACTGTGGCCACACCTTC	TRBV7-3	TRBJ1-2	-	TRBD1
CASSVEGGWTGELFF	TGTGCCAGCAGCGTAGAAGGGGGCTGGACCGGGGAGCTGTTTTTT	TRBV9	TRBJ2-2	-	TRBD1
CATHLTGANVLTF	TGTGCCACCCATCTTACTGGGGCCAACGTCCTGACTTTC	TRBV6-1	TRBJ2-6	-	-
CASSSPGTGLYGYTF	TGCGCCAGCAGCTCACCCGGGACAGGGCTATATGGCTACACCTTC	TRBV4-1	TRBJ1-2	-	TRBD1
CNVDTGDSNYGYTF	TGCAACGTCGATACAGGGGACTCTAACTATGGCTACACCTTC	TRBV29-1	TRBJ1-2	-	TRBD1
CASSSEAVVDGEAFF	TGTGCCAGCAGCTCAGAGGCCGTAGTGGACGGTGAAGCTTTCTTT	TRBV25-1	TRBJ1-1	-	-
CASSAWGLAGNSPLHF	TGTGCCAGCAGTGCGTGGGGACTAGCGGGAAATTCACCCCTCCACTTT	TRBV12-3/TRBV12-4	TRBJ1-6	-	-
CATDSISNQPQHF	TGTGCCACCGATAGTATCTCTAATCAGCCCCAGCATTTT	TRBV10-3	TRBJ1-5	-	-